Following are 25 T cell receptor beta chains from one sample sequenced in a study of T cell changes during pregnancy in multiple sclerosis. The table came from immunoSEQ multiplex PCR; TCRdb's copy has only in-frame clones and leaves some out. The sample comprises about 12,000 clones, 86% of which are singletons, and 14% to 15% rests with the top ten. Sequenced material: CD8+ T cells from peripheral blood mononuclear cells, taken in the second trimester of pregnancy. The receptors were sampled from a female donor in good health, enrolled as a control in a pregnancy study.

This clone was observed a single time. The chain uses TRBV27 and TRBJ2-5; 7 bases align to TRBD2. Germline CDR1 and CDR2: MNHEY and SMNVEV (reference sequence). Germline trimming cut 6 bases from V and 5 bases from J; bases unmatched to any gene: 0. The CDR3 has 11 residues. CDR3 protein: CASRGGETQYF. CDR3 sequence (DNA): TGTGCCAGCAGGGGGGGGGAGACCCAGTACTTC.

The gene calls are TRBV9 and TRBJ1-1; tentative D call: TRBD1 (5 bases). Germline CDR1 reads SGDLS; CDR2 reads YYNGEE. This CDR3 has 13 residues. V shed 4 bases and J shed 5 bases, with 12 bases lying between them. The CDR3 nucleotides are TGTGCCAGCAGCCCCGGGACTTTTACTGAAGCTTTCTTT. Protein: CASSPGTFTEAFF.

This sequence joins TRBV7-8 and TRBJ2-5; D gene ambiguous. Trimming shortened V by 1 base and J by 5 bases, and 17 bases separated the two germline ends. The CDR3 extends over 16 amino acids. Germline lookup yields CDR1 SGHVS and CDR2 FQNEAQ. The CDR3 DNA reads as TGTGCCAGCAGCTTAGGTTTCCAGCAGGTTCCGGAGACCCAGTACTTC. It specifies CASSLGFQQVPETQYF.

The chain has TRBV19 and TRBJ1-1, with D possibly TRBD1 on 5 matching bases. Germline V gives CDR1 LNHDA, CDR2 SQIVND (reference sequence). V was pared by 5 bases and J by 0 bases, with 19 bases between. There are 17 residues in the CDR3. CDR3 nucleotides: TGTGCCAGTAGTCCGGGGTGGGGGGATTATATGAACACTGAAGCTTTCTTT. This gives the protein CASSPGWGDYMNTEAFF.

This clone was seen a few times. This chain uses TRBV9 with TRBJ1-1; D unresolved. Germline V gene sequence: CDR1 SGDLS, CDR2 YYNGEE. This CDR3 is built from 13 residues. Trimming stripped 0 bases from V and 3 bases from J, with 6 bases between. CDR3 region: CASSVGGHTEAFF. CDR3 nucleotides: TGTGCCAGCAGCGTAGGAGGCCACACTGAAGCTTTCTTT. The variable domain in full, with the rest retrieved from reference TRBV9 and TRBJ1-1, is DSGVTQTPKHLITATGQRVTLRCSPRSGDLSVYWYQQSLDQGLQFLIQYYNGEERAKGNILERFSAQQFPDLHSELNLSSLELGDSALYFCASSVGGHTEAFFGQGTRLTVV.

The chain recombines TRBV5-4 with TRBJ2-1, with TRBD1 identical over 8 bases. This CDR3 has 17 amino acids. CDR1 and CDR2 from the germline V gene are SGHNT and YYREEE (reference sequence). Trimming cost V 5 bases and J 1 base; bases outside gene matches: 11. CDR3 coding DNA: TGTGCCAGCAGGTTCGGGACAGGTGAGGGTTCCTACAATGAGCAGTTCTTC. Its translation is CASRFGTGEGSYNEQFF.

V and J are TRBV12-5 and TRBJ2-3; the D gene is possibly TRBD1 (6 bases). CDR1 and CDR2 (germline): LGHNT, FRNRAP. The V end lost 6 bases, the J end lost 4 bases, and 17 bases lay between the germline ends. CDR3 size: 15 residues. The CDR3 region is CASGSNRVVPDTQYF. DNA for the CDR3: TGTGCTAGTGGCTCGAACAGGGTGGTCCCAGATACGCAGTATTTT.

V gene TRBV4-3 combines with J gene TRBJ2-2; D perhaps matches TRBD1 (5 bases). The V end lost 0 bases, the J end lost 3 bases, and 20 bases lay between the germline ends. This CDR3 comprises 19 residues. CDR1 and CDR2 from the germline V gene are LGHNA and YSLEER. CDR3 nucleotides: TGCGCCAGCAGCCAAGATTCTATCTTTGGGGCAGTTGACACCGGGGAGCTGTTTTTT. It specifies CASSQDSIFGAVDTGELFF.

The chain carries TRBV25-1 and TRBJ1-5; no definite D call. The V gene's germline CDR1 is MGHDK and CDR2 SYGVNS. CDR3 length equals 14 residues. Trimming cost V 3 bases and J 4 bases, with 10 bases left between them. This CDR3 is CASSEYGDNQPQHF. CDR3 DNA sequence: TGTGCCAGCAGTGAGTACGGGGATAATCAGCCCCAGCATTTT.

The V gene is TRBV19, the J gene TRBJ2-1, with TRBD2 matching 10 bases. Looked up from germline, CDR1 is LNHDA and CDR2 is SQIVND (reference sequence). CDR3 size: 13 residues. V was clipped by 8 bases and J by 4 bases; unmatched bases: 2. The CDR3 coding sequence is TGTGCCAGTGAGACTAGCGGGTACAATGAGCAGTTCTTC. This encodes CASETSGYNEQFF.

The CDR3 sequence: CASSLVQAAWETQYF. The CDR3, as DNA: TGTGCCAGCAGCTTAGTTCAGGCCGCGTGGGAGACCCAGTACTTC. The chain employs TRBV11-3 and TRBJ2-5; D remains ambiguous. The germline CDR1 and CDR2 sequences are SGHNT and YENEEA. V lost 1 base to trimming and J lost 5 bases, with 14 bases between them. The CDR3 sequence is 15 residues long. The full variable domain, completed using reference TRBV11-3 and TRBJ2-5, is EAGVVQSPRYKIIEKKQPVAFWCNPISGHNTLYWYLQNLGQGPELLIRYENEEAVDDSQLPKDRFSAERLKGVDSTLKIQPAELGDSAVYLCASSLVQAAWETQYFGPGTRLLVL.

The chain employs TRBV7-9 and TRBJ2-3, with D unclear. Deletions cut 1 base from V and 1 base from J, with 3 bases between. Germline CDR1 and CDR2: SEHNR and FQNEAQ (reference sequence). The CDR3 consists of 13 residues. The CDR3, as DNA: TGTGCCAGCAGCTTAGTAGGCACAGATACGCAGTATTTT. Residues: CASSLVGTDTQYF.

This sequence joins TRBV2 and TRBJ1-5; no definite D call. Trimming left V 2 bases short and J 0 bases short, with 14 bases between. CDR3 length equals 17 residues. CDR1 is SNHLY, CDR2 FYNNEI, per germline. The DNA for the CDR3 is TGTGCCAGCAGTGAATTGGCAGCGGGTTATAGCAATCAGCCCCAGCATTTT. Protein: CASSELAAGYSNQPQHF.

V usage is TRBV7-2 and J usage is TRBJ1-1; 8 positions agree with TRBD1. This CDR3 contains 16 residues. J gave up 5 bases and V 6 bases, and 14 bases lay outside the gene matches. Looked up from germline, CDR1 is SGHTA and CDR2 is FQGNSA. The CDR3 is CASREVQGAHRTEAFF. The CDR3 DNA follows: TGTGCCAGCAGGGAGGTTCAGGGGGCGCATCGGACTGAAGCTTTCTTT.

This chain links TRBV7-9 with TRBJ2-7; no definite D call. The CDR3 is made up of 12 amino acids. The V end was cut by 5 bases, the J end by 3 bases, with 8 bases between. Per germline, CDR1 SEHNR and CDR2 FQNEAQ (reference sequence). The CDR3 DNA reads TGTGCCAGCAGCGAAGACAACTACGAGCAGTACTTC. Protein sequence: CASSEDNYEQYF. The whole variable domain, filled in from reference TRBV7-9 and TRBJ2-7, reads DTGVSQNPRHKITKRGQNVTFRCDPISEHNRLYWYRQTLGQGPEFLTYFQNEAQLEKSRLLSDRFSAERPKGSFSTLEIQRTEQGDSAMYLCASSEDNYEQYFGPGTRLTVT.

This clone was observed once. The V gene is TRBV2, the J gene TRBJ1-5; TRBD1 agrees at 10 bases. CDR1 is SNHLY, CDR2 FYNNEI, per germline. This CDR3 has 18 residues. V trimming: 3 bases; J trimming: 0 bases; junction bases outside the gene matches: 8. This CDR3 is CASSDGTGAMDSNQPQHF. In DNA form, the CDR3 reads TGTGCCAGCAGTGACGGGACAGGGGCGATGGATAGCAATCAGCCCCAGCATTTT.

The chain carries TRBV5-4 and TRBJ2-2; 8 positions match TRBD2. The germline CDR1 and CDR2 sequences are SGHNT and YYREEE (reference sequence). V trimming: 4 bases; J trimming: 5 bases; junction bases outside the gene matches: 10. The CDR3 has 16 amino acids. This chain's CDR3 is CASSQDVAGGTGELFF. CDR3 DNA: TGTGCCAGCAGCCAAGACGTGGCGGGAGGAACCGGGGAGCTGTTTTTT.

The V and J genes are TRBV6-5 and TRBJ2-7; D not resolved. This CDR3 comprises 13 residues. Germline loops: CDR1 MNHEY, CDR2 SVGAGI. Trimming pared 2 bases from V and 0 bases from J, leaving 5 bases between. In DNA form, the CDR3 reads TGTGCCAGCAGTTACGAGGACTCCTACGAGCAGTACTTC. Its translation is CASSYEDSYEQYF.

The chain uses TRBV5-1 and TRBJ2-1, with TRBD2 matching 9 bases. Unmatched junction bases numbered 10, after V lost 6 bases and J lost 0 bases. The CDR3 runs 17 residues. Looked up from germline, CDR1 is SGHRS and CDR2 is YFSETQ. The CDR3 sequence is CASTPRAGGSSYNEQFF. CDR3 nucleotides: TGCGCCAGCACCCCAAGAGCGGGGGGCAGCTCCTACAATGAGCAGTTCTTC.

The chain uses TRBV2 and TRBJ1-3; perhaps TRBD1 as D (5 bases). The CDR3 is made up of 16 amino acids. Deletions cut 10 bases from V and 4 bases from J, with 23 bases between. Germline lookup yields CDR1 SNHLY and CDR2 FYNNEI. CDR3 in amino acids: CATVYGQGGKGNTIYF. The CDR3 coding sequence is TGTGCCACAGTCTATGGGCAGGGCGGGAAAGGAAACACCATATATTTT.

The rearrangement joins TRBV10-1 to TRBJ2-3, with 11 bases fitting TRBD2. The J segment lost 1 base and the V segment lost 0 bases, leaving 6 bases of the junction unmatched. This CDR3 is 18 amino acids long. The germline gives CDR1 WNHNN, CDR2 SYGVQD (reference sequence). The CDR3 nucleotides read TGCGCCAGCAGTGAGTCGAGGCTAGCGGGGGGCGGCACAGATACGCAGTATTTT. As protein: CASSESRLAGGGTDTQYF.

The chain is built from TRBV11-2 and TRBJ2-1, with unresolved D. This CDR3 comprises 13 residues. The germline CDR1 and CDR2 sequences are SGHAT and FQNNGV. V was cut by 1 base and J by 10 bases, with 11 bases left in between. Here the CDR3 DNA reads TGTGCCAGCAGCTTAGTCCAGGCACGCGAGCAGTTCTTC. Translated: CASSLVQAREQFF.

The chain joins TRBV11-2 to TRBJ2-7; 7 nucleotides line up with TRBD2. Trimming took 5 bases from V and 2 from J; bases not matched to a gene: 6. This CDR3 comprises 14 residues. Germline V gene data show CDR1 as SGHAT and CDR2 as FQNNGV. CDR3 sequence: CASSATSVAYEQYF. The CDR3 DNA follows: TGTGCCAGCAGCGCCACTAGCGTAGCCTACGAGCAGTACTTC.

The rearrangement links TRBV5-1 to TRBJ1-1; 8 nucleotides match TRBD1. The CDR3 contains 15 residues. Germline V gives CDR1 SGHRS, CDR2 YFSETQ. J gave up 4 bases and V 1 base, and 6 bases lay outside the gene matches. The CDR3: CASSLNQGAGTEAFF. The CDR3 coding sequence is TGCGCCAGCAGCTTGAACCAGGGGGCGGGCACTGAAGCTTTCTTT.

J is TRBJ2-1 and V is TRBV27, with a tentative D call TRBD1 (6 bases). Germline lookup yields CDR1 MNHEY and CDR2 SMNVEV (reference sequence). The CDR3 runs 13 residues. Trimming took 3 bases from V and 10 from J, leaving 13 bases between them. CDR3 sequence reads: CASSLRLGAEQFF. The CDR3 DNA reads TGTGCCAGCAGTTTGCGCCTGGGGGCAGAGCAGTTCTTC.